This TCR beta chain was identified during a study of beta chain features in type 1 diabetes. In the study overall: Age, gender and cell yields were similar between patients and healthy donors.

This clone was recorded only once. Its matching antigen is unknown. The authors reverse transcribed all of the isolated RNA, so sequencing captured expressed TCRB transcripts. Only in-frame clones appear in the TCRdb table, and some are missing; sequencing was by immunoSEQ multiplex PCR. Here the sample spans roughly 100,000 clones, 25% to 30% being singletons. This CDR3 is 15 amino acids long. The germline gives CDR1 MGHDK, CDR2 SYGVNS. Trimming stripped 8 bases from V and 2 bases from J, with 16 bases between. Study results and caveats: All four CD4+ subsets from Type 1 diabetes patients carried moderately but significantly shorter TCRB CDR3s.

Specimen: central memory CD4+ T cells from blood. This clonotype was sampled from a young woman with type 1 diabetes. The chain has TRBV25-1 and TRBJ1-3; D unresolved. CDR3 in DNA: TGTGCCAGCGGCGACGCAACGGAGACTGGAAACACCATATATTTT. The encoded protein is CASGDATETGNTIYF.